This T cell receptor (beta chain) stems from a study of T cell responses to AZD1222 COVID-19 vaccine. Study-wide findings and caveats: The donor group comprised mostly white British people and more females; the analysis possibly underestimated clonal diversity. Of spike-specific TCRs, nearly half reportedly target regions left unmutated in variants.

The table came from immunoSEQ multiplex PCR; TCRdb's copy has only in-frame clones and leaves some out. This sample carries approximately 110,000 clones, around 87% of them seen once, and the ten largest clones take approximately 1.3%. With respect to this clone: What it binds is unknown.

Germline V lookup: CDR1 WSHSY, CDR2 SAAADI. This CDR3 is built from 14 residues. V was trimmed by 0 bases and J by 7 bases, leaving 10 bases between them. The sequencing used peripheral blood, collected on day 0 of AZD1222 vaccination. The chain links TRBV10-2 to TRBJ1-5; D is undetermined. The receptor was isolated from an adult in good health. The CDR3 reads CASSESRGIQPQHF. The CDR3 nucleotides are TGCGCCAGCAGTGAGTCGAGAGGGATCCAGCCCCAGCATTTT.